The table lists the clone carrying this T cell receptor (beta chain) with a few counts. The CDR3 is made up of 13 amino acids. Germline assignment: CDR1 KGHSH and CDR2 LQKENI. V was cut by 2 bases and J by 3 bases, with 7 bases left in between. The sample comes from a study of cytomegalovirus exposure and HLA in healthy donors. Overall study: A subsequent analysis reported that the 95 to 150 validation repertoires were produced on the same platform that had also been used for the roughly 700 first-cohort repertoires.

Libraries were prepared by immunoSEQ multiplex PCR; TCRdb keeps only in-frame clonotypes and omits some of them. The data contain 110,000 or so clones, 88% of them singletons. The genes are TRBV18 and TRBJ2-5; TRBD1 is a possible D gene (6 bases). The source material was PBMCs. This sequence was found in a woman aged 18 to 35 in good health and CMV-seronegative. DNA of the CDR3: TGTGCCAGCTCACCAGCAGGGGAAGAGACCCAGTACTTC. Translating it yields CASSPAGEETQYF.